Shown below are 22 T cell receptor beta chains from a single sample sequenced in a study of Ad26.COV2.S vaccination and SARS-CoV-2 variants. Libraries were prepared by immunoSEQ multiplex PCR; TCRdb keeps only in-frame clonotypes and omits some of them. Of fewer than 900,000 clones listed, 89% are singletons. The treatment was: around 19 received Ad26.COV2.S at low or high dose, single or two shots; several received placebo; per-sample allocation not given. Collection of the samples took place on day 63 after the first injection of vaccine or placebo. The starting material was peripheral blood, obtained in a trial of Ad26.COV2.S vaccine versus placebo. The source is a person between 18 and 60 years old who received the Ad26.COV2.S COVID-19 vaccine or a placebo.

In this sample, this clone turned up a few times. DNA of the CDR3: TGTGCCAGCAGCTTCTTTGGCGGAATGAACACTGAAGCTTTCTTT. Its protein product is CASSFFGGMNTEAFF. The chain employs TRBV5-4 and TRBJ1-1; D remains unclear. This CDR3 comprises 15 residues. The V end was cut by 2 bases, the J end by 0 bases, with 11 bases between. Germline CDR1 reads SGHNT; CDR2 reads YYREEE (reference sequence). Full variable domain (outside the CDR3, taken from reference TRBV5-4 and TRBJ1-1): ETGVTQSPTHLIKTRGQQVTLRCSSQSGHNTVSWYQQALGQGPQFIFQYYREEENGRGNFPPRFSGLQFPNYSSELNVNALELDDSALYLCASSFFGGMNTEAFFGQGTRLTVV.

The genes are TRBV19 and TRBJ1-4; D may be TRBD1 (6 bases). The germline CDR1 and CDR2 sequences are LNHDA and SQIVND (reference sequence). The CDR3 is 16 amino acids. Trimming took 5 bases from V and 0 from J, leaving 13 bases between them. The CDR3 protein is CASSRRTVATNEKLFF. The CDR3 coding sequence is TGTGCCAGTAGTCGAAGGACAGTTGCAACTAATGAAAAACTGTTTTTT.

This clone was counted between two and nine times. The gene calls are TRBV19 and TRBJ1-5; 7 nucleotides agree with TRBD1. From germline, CDR1 is LNHDA and CDR2 SQIVND (reference sequence). CDR3 size: 14 residues. The junction had 7 bases not matched to a gene; V was cut back by 5 bases and J by 6 bases. The CDR3 coding sequence is TGTGCCAGTAGTCCCCAGGGGGGCCGTCAGCCCCAGCATTTT. The encoded protein is CASSPQGGRQPQHF.

Only one count was recorded for this clone. The rearrangement links TRBV14 to TRBJ2-2; D possibly uses TRBD1 or TRBD2 (6 bases each). Trimming took 1 base from V and 0 from J, leaving 9 bases between them. Germline V CDR1 and CDR2: SGHDN, FVKESK. CDR3 length equals 16 residues. The CDR3 sequence: CASSQAGGTNTGELFF. The CDR3 nucleotides read TGTGCCAGCAGCCAAGCCGGGGGCACGAACACCGGGGAGCTGTTTTTT.

The chain employs TRBV5-4 and TRBJ1-2, with unresolved D. Germline V gene lookup returns CDR1 SGHNT and CDR2 YYREEE (reference sequence). The CDR3 is 14 residues long. With 0 bases removed from V and 4 bases from J, the gap between germline ends came to 10 bases. The CDR3 coding sequence is TGTGCCAGCAGCTTGGACCCGGTCCCCTATGGCTACACCTTC. Protein product: CASSLDPVPYGYTF.

This sequence joins TRBV30 and TRBJ1-1, with a tentative D call TRBD1 (5 bases). V lost 1 base and J lost 2, with 11 bases in between. The CDR3 has 14 amino acids. The V gene's germline CDR1 is GTSNPN and CDR2 SVGIG (reference sequence). The DNA of the CDR3 is TGTGCCTGGAGTGAAGGACACTTAAACACTGAAGCTTTCTTT. Its protein product is CAWSEGHLNTEAFF.

In DNA, the CDR3 is TGTGCCAGCATTTCGACAGGGGTATCGGCAGATACGCAGTATTTT. It yields the protein CASISTGVSADTQYF. This sequence joins TRBV27 and TRBJ2-3, with 8 bases fitting TRBD1. CDR1 and CDR2 from the germline V gene are MNHEY and SMNVEV (reference sequence). The CDR3 runs to 15 residues. V was pared by 7 bases and J by 4 bases, with 10 bases of the junction left unmatched.

V is TRBV15 and J is TRBJ1-6; D is unresolved. The CDR3 extends over 12 amino acids. CDR1 and CDR2 from the germline V gene are LNHNV and YYDKDF (reference sequence). Deletions cut 1 base from V and 8 bases from J, with 3 bases between. The CDR3 nucleotides read TGTGCCACCAGCAGAGGTGATTCACCCCTCCACTTT. Translated, it gives CATSRGDSPLHF.

V and J are TRBV7-2 and TRBJ2-7; 12 bases are shared with TRBD2. CDR1 is SGHTA and CDR2 is FQGNSA in the germline V gene. The CDR3 consists of 19 residues. The V gene end was trimmed by 3 bases and the J gene end by 0 bases; junction bases not matched to a gene: 12. The CDR3, as DNA: TGTGCCAGCAGCTTCGTAGGACTAGCGGGGCCGGGAAGCTCCTACGAGCAGTACTTC. Its translation: CASSFVGLAGPGSSYEQYF.

This clone is a singleton in its sample. V gene TRBV12-3 or TRBV12-4 combines with J gene TRBJ1-2; TRBD1 might be the D (5 bases). Trimming shortened V by 5 bases and J by 5 bases, and 9 bases separated the two germline ends. CDR3 size: 12 residues. The CDR3 reads CASSPQGYGYTF. The CDR3, as DNA: TGTGCCAGCAGTCCGCAGGGTTATGGCTACACCTTC.

The chain couples TRBV3-1 (or the pseudogene TRBV3-2) to TRBJ2-1; weak D call: TRBD1 (5 bases). V was shortened by 1 base and J by 9 bases, with 10 bases between the two germline ends. Germline CDR1 and CDR2: LGHDT and YNNKEL (reference sequence). The CDR3 runs to 13 residues. The chain's CDR3 is CASSQGGWGEQFF. CDR3 in DNA: TGTGCCAGCAGCCAAGGGGGCTGGGGTGAGCAGTTCTTC.

The gene calls are TRBV10-2 and TRBJ2-3, with 15 bases matching TRBD2. V lost 2 bases and J lost 2; bases outside the gene matches: 5. CDR3 size: 18 residues. From germline, CDR1 is WSHSY and CDR2 SAAADI. The CDR3 spells CASSEGTSGRLATDTQYF. The CDR3 DNA follows: TGCGCCAGCAGTGAGGGGACTAGCGGGAGGCTCGCCACAGATACGCAGTATTTT.

The genes are TRBV5-1 and TRBJ1-1; 8 bases agree with TRBD1. The CDR3 length is 14 residues. After removal of 0 bases from V and 4 bases from J, the junction contained 2 bases not matched to a gene. In germline, CDR1 is SGHRS, CDR2 YFSETQ. As DNA, the CDR3 is TGCGCCAGCAGCTTGGGGCAGGGGGCCACTGAAGCTTTCTTT. Residues: CASSLGQGATEAFF.

This chain joins TRBV25-1 and TRBJ1-2; no definite D call. Germline CDR1 is MGHDK and CDR2 is SYGVNS. Trimming took 8 bases from V and 8 from J, leaving 21 bases between them. This CDR3 has 14 residues. In DNA form, the CDR3 reads TGTGCCAGCGGCGAATACTTTTGGTCCGGAGGCTACACCTTC. Residues: CASGEYFWSGGYTF.

This sequence joins TRBV5-4 and TRBJ2-5; TRBD1 aligns across 7 bases. Germline CDR1 is SGHNT and CDR2 is YYREEE (reference sequence). V shed 4 bases and J 5 bases; nucleotides not matched to a gene: 8. CDR3 size: 14 residues. The CDR3 region has the DNA TGTGCCAGCAGCCGTGCACAGGGGTTTGAGACCCAGTACTTC. Amino acids: CASSRAQGFETQYF.

This chain connects TRBV5-8 to TRBJ2-5; D is unresolved. V lost 0 bases to trimming and J lost 2 bases, with 11 bases between them. The CDR3 loop spans 15 amino acids. The germline gives CDR1 SGHTS, CDR2 YDEGEE. The CDR3 loop is CASSLGSTEQETQYF. The CDR3, as DNA: TGTGCCAGCAGCTTGGGGTCCACAGAGCAAGAGACCCAGTACTTC.

The V call is TRBV30, the J call TRBJ1-5; D is possibly TRBD1 (6 bases). Germline CDR1 GTSNPN, CDR2 SVGIG (reference sequence). The V end lost 0 bases, the J end lost 6 bases, and 9 bases lay between the germline ends. This CDR3 is built from 13 residues. CDR3 region: CAWSVKGGQPQHF. The CDR3 bases are TGTGCCTGGAGTGTAAAGGGGGGTCAGCCCCAGCATTTT.

The chain uses TRBV7-6 and TRBJ2-3, with 8 nucleotides matching TRBD2. The ends lost 5 bases at V and 6 bases at J; junction bases unmatched: 13. Germline assignment: CDR1 SGHVS and CDR2 FNYEAQ. CDR3 length: 16 amino acids. The CDR3: CASSIRLAPPGDTQYF. The CDR3 coding sequence is TGTGCCAGCAGCATCAGACTAGCGCCGCCGGGGGATACGCAGTATTTT.

The rearrangement uses TRBV6-2 or TRBV6-3 and TRBJ1-1; possible D gene TRBD1, 6 bases. The CDR3 extends over 14 amino acids. The germline gives CDR1 MNHEY, CDR2 SVGEGT. With 8 bases removed from V and 4 bases from J, the gap between germline ends came to 17 bases. CDR3 loop: CASCPQGYGTEAFF. The CDR3 nucleotides are TGTGCCAGCTGCCCTCAGGGGTACGGCACTGAAGCTTTCTTT.

This CDR3 reads CASTAGQYSNQPQHF. The CDR3 DNA follows: TGTGCCAGTACCGCAGGACAATATAGCAATCAGCCCCAGCATTTT. V usage is TRBV19 and J usage is TRBJ1-5, with D possibly matching TRBD1 (5 bases). Trimming stripped 7 bases from V and 0 bases from J, with 13 bases between. CDR3 length: 15 residues. CDR1 is LNHDA and CDR2 is SQIVND in the germline V gene (reference sequence).

V is TRBV7-9 and J is TRBJ1-1; possible D gene TRBD1, 5 bases. V was clipped by 7 bases and J by 3 bases, with 12 bases between them. This CDR3 has 13 residues. Germline V lookup: CDR1 SEHNR, CDR2 FQNEAQ (reference sequence). The CDR3 reads CASTLGRYTEAFF. The CDR3 DNA sequence: TGTGCCAGCACCCTGGGACGCTACACTGAAGCTTTCTTT. Together with reference TRBV7-9 and TRBJ1-1, the CDR3 gives the full variable domain: DTGVSQNPRHKITKRGQNVTFRCDPISEHNRLYWYRQTLGQGPEFLTYFQNEAQLEKSRLLSDRFSAERPKGSFSTLEIQRTEQGDSAMYLCASTLGRYTEAFFGQGTRLTVV.

Points on this clone: The same CDR3 can be traced to other DNA sequences in this sample. The genes are TRBV7-2 and TRBJ2-1, with D possibly TRBD1 on 6 matching bases. The CDR3 sequence is 14 residues long. Germline V CDR1 and CDR2: SGHTA, FQGNSA. Trimming removed 3 bases at V and 1 base at J, with 7 bases between. The CDR3: CASSLDSSYNEQFF. For the CDR3, the DNA is TGTGCCAGCAGCTTGGACAGTTCCTACAATGAGCAGTTCTTC.